This T cell receptor (beta chain) was obtained from a study of T cells after yellow fever vaccination. At the level of the study: Preparation used SMART-Seq v4 Ultra Low Input for the low-cell-number fractions. Whole-study findings and limits: Shared CD4/CD8 clonotypes were a small share, likely from convergent recombination. Within FACS-sorted repertoires, abundant clonotypes contaminating from the bulk population could be present.

This clonotype was counted between two and nine times. Its specificity is not known. In TCRdb, the 5' RACE reads were re-called with MiXCR into one record per CDR3 protein. The sample has more than 300,000 distinct CDR3 sequences, roughly 10% seen once. The source material was CD4+ T cells sorted from PBMCs, sampled 45 days after the yellow fever booster vaccination. This receptor was identified in a man younger than 35 who received the YFV17D yellow fever vaccine.

The CDR3 is CASSYLDSRGDGNTIYF. The CDR3 nucleotides read TGCGCCAGCAGCTACCTGGACAGCCGCGGGGATGGAAACACCATATATTTT. This chain joins TRBV5-1 and TRBJ1-3; TRBD1 might be the D (6 bases). This CDR3 is 17 amino acids long. Trimming shortened V by 3 bases and J by 3 bases, and 19 bases separated the two germline ends. The V gene's germline CDR1 is SGHRS and CDR2 YFSETQ. The full variable domain, rest sourced from reference TRBV5-1 and TRBJ1-3, is KAGVTQTPRYLIKTRGQQVTLSCSPISGHRSVSWYQQTPGQGLQFLFEYFSETQRNKGNFPGRFSGRQFSNSRSEMNVSTLELGDSALYLCASSYLDSRGDGNTIYFGEGSWLTVV.